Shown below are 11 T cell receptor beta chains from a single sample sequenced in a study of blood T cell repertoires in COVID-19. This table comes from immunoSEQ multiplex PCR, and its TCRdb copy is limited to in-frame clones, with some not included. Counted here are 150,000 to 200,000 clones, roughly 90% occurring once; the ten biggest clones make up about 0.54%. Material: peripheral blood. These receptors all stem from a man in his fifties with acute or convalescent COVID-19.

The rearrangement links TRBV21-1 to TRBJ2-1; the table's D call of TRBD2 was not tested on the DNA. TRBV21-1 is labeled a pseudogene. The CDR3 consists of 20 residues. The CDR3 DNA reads TGTGCCAGCAGCAAGGATAACGGGACTAGCGGGGGGCGCTCTTACAATGAGCAGTTCTTC. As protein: CASSKDNGTSGGRSYNEQFF.

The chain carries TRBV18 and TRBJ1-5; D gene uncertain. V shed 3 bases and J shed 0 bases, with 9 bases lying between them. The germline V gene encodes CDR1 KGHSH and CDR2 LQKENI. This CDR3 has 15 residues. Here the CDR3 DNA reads TGTGCCAGCTCACCGCGGGAATTTAGCAATCAGCCCCAGCATTTT. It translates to CASSPREFSNQPQHF.

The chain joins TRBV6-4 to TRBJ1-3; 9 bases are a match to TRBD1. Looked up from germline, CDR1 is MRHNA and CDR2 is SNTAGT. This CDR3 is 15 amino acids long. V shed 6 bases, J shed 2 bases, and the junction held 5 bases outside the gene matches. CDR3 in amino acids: CASRKQGAPGNTIYF. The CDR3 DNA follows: TGTGCCAGCAGGAAACAGGGGGCGCCTGGAAACACCATATATTTT.

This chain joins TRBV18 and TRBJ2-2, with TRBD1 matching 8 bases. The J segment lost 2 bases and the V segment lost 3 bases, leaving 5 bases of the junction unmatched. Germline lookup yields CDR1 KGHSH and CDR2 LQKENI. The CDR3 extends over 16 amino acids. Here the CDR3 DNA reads TGTGCCAGCTCACCGCAGACAGGGGCCAACACCGGGGAGCTGTTTTTT. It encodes CASSPQTGANTGELFF.

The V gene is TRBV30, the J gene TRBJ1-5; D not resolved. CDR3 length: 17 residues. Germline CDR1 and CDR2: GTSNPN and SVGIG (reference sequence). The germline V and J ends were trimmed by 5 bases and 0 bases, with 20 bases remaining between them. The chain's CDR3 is CAWGSRLGPTSNQPQHF. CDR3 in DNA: TGTGCCTGGGGATCTCGACTGGGTCCCACTAGCAATCAGCCCCAGCATTTT.

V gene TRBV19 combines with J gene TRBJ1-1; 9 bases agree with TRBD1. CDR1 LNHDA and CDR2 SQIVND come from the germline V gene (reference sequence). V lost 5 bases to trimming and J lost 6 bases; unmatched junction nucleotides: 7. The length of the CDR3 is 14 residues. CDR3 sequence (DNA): TGTGCCAGTAGTCGGGACAGGGCAAACGCTGAAGCTTTCTTT. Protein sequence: CASSRDRANAEAFF.

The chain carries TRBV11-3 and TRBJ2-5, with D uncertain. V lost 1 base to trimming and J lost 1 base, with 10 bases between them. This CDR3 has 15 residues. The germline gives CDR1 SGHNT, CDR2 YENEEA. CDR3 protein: CASSLGAGSQETQYF. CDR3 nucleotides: TGTGCCAGCAGCTTAGGGGCAGGCTCCCAAGAGACCCAGTACTTC. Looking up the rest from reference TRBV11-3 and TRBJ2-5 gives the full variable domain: EAGVVQSPRYKIIEKKQPVAFWCNPISGHNTLYWYLQNLGQGPELLIRYENEEAVDDSQLPKDRFSAERLKGVDSTLKIQPAELGDSAVYLCASSLGAGSQETQYFGPGTRLLVL.

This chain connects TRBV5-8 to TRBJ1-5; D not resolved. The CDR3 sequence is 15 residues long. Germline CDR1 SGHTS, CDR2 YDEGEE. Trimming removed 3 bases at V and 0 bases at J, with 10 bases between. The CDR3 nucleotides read TGTGCCAGCAGCTCACGGGATTATAGCAATCAGCCCCAGCATTTT. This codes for CASSSRDYSNQPQHF.

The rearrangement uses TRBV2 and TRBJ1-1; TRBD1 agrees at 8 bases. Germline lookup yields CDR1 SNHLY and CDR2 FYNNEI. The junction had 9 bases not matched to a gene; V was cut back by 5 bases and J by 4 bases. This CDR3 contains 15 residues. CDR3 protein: CASSYGAGGGTEAFF. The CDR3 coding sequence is TGTGCCAGCAGTTATGGCGCAGGGGGCGGCACTGAAGCTTTCTTT.

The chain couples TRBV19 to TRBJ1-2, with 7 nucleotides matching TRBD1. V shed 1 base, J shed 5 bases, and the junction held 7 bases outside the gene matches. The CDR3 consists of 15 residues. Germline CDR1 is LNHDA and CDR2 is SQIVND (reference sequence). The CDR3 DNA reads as TGTGCCAGTAGTATAGGTAACAGGGGAAGTTATGGCTACACCTTC. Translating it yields CASSIGNRGSYGYTF.

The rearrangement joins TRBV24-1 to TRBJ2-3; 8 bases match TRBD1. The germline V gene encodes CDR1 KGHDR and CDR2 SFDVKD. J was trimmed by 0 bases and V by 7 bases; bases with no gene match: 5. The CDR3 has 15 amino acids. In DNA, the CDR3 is TGTGCCACCAGGATGACAGGGGCGAGCACAGATACGCAGTATTTT. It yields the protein CATRMTGASTDTQYF.